Given below is one T cell receptor beta chain in context. What it binds is not known. This specimen belongs to a study of cytomegalovirus exposure and HLA in healthy donors. 60 Vbeta and 13 Jbeta primers were used in PCR. TCRdb's table, derived via immunoSEQ multiplex PCR, lists solely in-frame clones and lacks some. Its clone listing holds about 130,000 clones. Study results and caveats: The study flagged about 150 TCR beta chains as cytomegalovirus-associated. The sole available immune exposure information was CMV serostatus.

Sequenced input: PBMCs. This clonotype originated in a woman in her sixties or seventies in good health and CMV-seronegative.

The CDR3 protein is CASSSTSGGYNEQFF. As DNA, the CDR3 is TGTGCCAGCAGTTCCACTAGCGGGGGGTACAATGAGCAGTTCTTC. The gene calls are TRBV6-5 and TRBJ2-1; 12 positions agree with TRBD2. The germline CDR1 and CDR2 sequences are MNHEY and SVGAGI. The CDR3 loop spans 15 amino acids. V dropped 4 bases and J dropped 4; count of bases not matched to a gene: 2.